This T cell receptor (beta chain) was sequenced for a study of blood T cell repertoires in COVID-19. Study background: From the United States, Italy and Spain came samples of acute and convalescent COVID-19. T cells, B-cell-depleted T cells, or PBMCs provided the cDNA or gDNA that served as material.

Original methodology: Amplification of reference gene primers provided the estimated nucleated cell counts. Some clones are missing from TCRdb's copy, which holds only in-frame ones; the method was immunoSEQ multiplex PCR. V, J and clone size are those of that table, while D and trimming were read from the DNA. The table has 150,000 to 200,000 clones, about nine tenths seen once; the top ten hold approximately 0.5%. The sequence derives from a man in his forties or fifties with acute or convalescent COVID-19. Sequencing was carried out using peripheral blood.

CDR3 protein: CASSPGTGPSYGYTF. Written as DNA, the CDR3 is TGTGCCAGCAGCCCCGGGACAGGGCCGTCCTATGGCTACACCTTC. This chain joins TRBV9 and TRBJ1-2; 9 nucleotides line up with TRBD1. The CDR3 extends over 15 amino acids. V gave up 4 bases and J gave up 4 bases; unmatched junction bases: 8. CDR1 is SGDLS, CDR2 YYNGEE, per germline.